A single sample is the source of the 3 T cell receptor beta chains below, sequenced in a study of blood T cell repertoires in COVID-19. Clones were read by immunoSEQ multiplex PCR, and TCRdb kept only the in-frame ones, dropping some. The sample yields 65,000 to 90,000 clones, around 90% seen once. Sequences were obtained from peripheral blood. These receptors were obtained from a human donor in a cohort sampled during active COVID-19.

The genes are TRBV5-4 and TRBJ2-1; 12 bases map to TRBD2. The CDR3 is made up of 15 amino acids. J was trimmed by 6 bases and V by 4 bases; bases with no gene match: 5. The germline CDR1 and CDR2 sequences are SGHNT and YYREEE (reference sequence). CDR3 region: CASSPLAGGPNEQFF. CDR3 bases: TGTGCCAGCAGCCCCCTAGCGGGGGGGCCCAATGAGCAGTTCTTC.

The table lists this clone with a count of one. This chain joins TRBV2 and TRBJ1-5; D is unclear. The CDR3 sequence is 16 residues long. V shed 7 bases and J shed 1 base, with 17 bases lying between them. In germline, CDR1 is SNHLY, CDR2 FYNNEI. The CDR3 DNA reads TGTGCCAGCACCCTAACCGACCCGCGGAGCAATCAGCCCCAGCATTTT. Translated, it gives CASTLTDPRSNQPQHF.

The chain is built from TRBV3-1 (or the pseudogene TRBV3-2) and TRBJ1-2; 10 bases are shared with TRBD1. The CDR3 covers 15 residues. In germline, CDR1 is LGHDT, CDR2 YNNKEL (reference sequence). V gave up 4 bases and J gave up 1 base; unmatched junction bases: 3. CDR3 residues: CASSRGQGFNYGYTF. Written as DNA, the CDR3 is TGTGCCAGCAGCCGGGGACAGGGGTTTAACTATGGCTACACCTTC.